Listed here are 10 T cell receptor beta chains from one sample, sequenced in a study of neurological immune-mediated disorders. TCRdb reprocessed the 5' RACE reads with MiXCR, giving one entry per CDR3 protein. The sample shows about 88,000 distinct CDR3 sequences, 3% to 4.5% of them seen only once. Input material: PBMCs. These receptors came from a woman aged 18-29 years with multiple sclerosis.

This clonotype was recorded only once. This chain joins TRBV7-2 and TRBJ2-5, with a tentative D call TRBD2 (5 bases). The length of the CDR3 is 14 residues. Looked up from germline, CDR1 is SGHTA and CDR2 is FQGNSA. The ends were cut back, 0 bases at V and 11 bases at J, with 16 bases in the middle. The CDR3 protein is CASSLAGAGNEQYF. The DNA of the CDR3 is TGTGCCAGCAGCTTAGCGGGAGCTGGCAATGAGCAGTACTTC.

This clonotype was recorded many times. The rearrangement links TRBV12-3 or TRBV12-4 to TRBJ2-7; no clear D. V was cut by 6 bases and J by 0 bases, with 18 bases left in between. There are 16 residues in the CDR3. The CDR3 sequence: CASSRYQKLSSYEQYF. CDR3 in DNA: TGTGCCAGCAGCCGCTACCAGAAACTGAGCTCCTACGAGCAGTACTTC.

About this clonotype itself: Sequence at one end of the junction differs from germline and may be a read error. The chain carries TRBV18 and TRBJ1-6; no clear D gene. The CDR3 length is 15 residues. Germline loops: CDR1 KGHSH, CDR2 LQKENI. The CDR3, as DNA: TGTGCCAGCTCACCACTGGGCCCCCACAATTCAACCCTCAACTTT. Its protein product is CASSPLGPHNSTLNF.

This clonotype was counted many times. The J gene is TRBJ2-3, the V gene TRBV20-1; D ambiguous. This CDR3 is built from 15 residues. Per germline, CDR1 DFQATT and CDR2 SNEGSKA (reference sequence). V was clipped by 4 bases and J by 2 bases, with 16 bases between them. CDR3 bases: TGCAGTGCTAATCCCTTAAAGGGCAACACAGATACGCAGTATTTT. Translation: CSANPLKGNTDTQYF.

This clonotype was seen at least ten times. The chain has TRBV6-2 or TRBV6-3 and TRBJ1-2; D not certain. The V gene lost 0 bases and the J gene lost 4 bases, with 6 bases spanning the gap. This CDR3 region has 13 residues. From germline, CDR1 is MNHEY and CDR2 SVGEGT. The CDR3: CASSYSTSYGYTF. The DNA of the CDR3 is TGTGCCAGCAGTTACTCCACAAGCTATGGCTACACCTTC.

The sample holds many counts of this clonotype. This rearrangement joins TRBV24-1 to TRBJ2-7, with TRBD1 matching over 10 bases. The CDR3 contains 14 residues. The V gene end was trimmed by 5 bases and the J gene end by 4 bases; junction bases not matched to a gene: 4. Per germline, CDR1 KGHDR and CDR2 SFDVKD. The CDR3 here is CATSARDRGYEQYF. As DNA, the CDR3 is TGTGCCACCAGTGCCCGGGACAGGGGTTACGAGCAGTACTTC.

This clonotype has a count of ten or more. This chain links TRBV5-1 with TRBJ2-1, with TRBD1 matching over 11 bases. The V segment lost 2 bases and the J segment 10 bases; nucleotides outside the gene matches: 11. The CDR3 loop spans 16 amino acids. CDR1 and CDR2 from the germline V gene are SGHRS and YFSETQ. CDR3 DNA: TGCGCCAGCAGCTTCCGAGGACAGGGGGCCCGGGGGGAGCAGTTCTTC. This translates into CASSFRGQGARGEQFF.

This clonotype was detected ten times or more. This chain joins TRBV10-3 and TRBJ2-3, with D maybe TRBD1 (5 bases). The CDR3 sequence is 14 residues long. Trimming pared 7 bases from V and 2 bases from J, leaving 13 bases between. The germline V gene encodes CDR1 ENHRY and CDR2 SYGVKD. CDR3 sequence (DNA): TGTGCCATCACCCCGCAGGGCTACACAGATACGCAGTATTTT. Amino acid sequence: CAITPQGYTDTQYF.

This clonotype was seen ten or more times. CDR3 DNA sequence: TGCAGTGCTCGGACAGGGGGATACGAGCAGTACTTC. Translation: CSARTGGYEQYF. The V gene is TRBV20-1, the J gene TRBJ2-7; 10 bases line up with TRBD1. Trimming at V came to 5 bases and at J to 4 bases, leaving 2 bases not matched to a gene. The CDR3 loop spans 12 amino acids. Germline CDR1 reads DFQATT; CDR2 reads SNEGSKA (reference sequence).

This clonotype was recorded at least ten times. J is TRBJ1-1 and V is TRBV5-1; 11 bases line up with TRBD1. The CDR3 spans 20 residues. After removal of 2 bases from V and 2 bases from J, the junction contained 17 bases not matched to a gene. The germline V gene encodes CDR1 SGHRS and CDR2 YFSETQ. The CDR3 coding sequence is TGCGCCAGCAGCTTTCCCTTAATGCCGGGACAGGGGGTGGTAAACACTGAAGCTTTCTTT. Its translation: CASSFPLMPGQGVVNTEAFF. Looking up the rest from reference TRBV5-1 and TRBJ1-1 gives the full variable domain: KAGVTQTPRYLIKTRGQQVTLSCSPISGHRSVSWYQQTPGQGLQFLFEYFSETQRNKGNFPGRFSGRQFSNSRSEMNVSTLELGDSALYLCASSFPLMPGQGVVNTEAFFGQGTRLTVV.